These 11 T cell receptor beta chains share one sample of origin, sequenced in a study of T cell responses to AZD1222 COVID-19 vaccine. The repertoire was sequenced with immunoSEQ multiplex PCR; TCRdb's copy has only in-frame clones and lacks some. The profile shows around 170,000 clones, around 88% of them singletons. The sample in question was peripheral blood, obtained 28 days after the second AZD1222 dose. Every receptor here comes from an adult who received the AZD1222 COVID-19 vaccine.

This clone was counted once. The chain employs TRBV6-6 and TRBJ1-3; the D is unclear. Trimming left V 6 bases short and J 1 base short, with 16 bases between. This CDR3 has 16 residues. From germline, CDR1 is MNHNY and CDR2 SVGAGI (reference sequence). The CDR3 spells CASSWTEGGSGNTIYF. CDR3 DNA: TGTGCCAGCAGCTGGACGGAGGGAGGTTCTGGAAACACCATATATTTT.

V gene TRBV2 combines with J gene TRBJ2-2, with D possibly TRBD1 on 5 matching bases. The CDR3 runs 13 residues. From germline, CDR1 is SNHLY and CDR2 FYNNEI. Trimming took 5 bases from V and 1 from J, leaving 5 bases between them. CDR3 sequence: CASSQGNTGELFF. The CDR3 coding sequence is TGTGCCAGCAGTCAGGGGAACACCGGGGAGCTGTTTTTT.

V is TRBV7-2 and J is TRBJ2-7, with D possibly being TRBD1 or TRBD2 (5 bases each). CDR3 length: 15 residues. V was pared by 6 bases and J by 6 bases, with 21 bases between. Germline CDR1 SGHTA, CDR2 FQGNSA. The CDR3 nucleotides read TGTGCCAGCAGGAGTATCGGGTCAGCTGGGGGCGAGCAGTACTTC. This encodes CASRSIGSAGGEQYF.

DNA of the CDR3: TGTGCCAGCAGTCTTCGGAACCTCCAGTACTTC. It encodes CASSLRNLQYF. The chain recombines TRBV25-1 with TRBJ2-5, with unresolved D. CDR1 is MGHDK and CDR2 is SYGVNS in the germline V gene. V lost 5 bases and J 10 bases, leaving 11 bases between the germline ends. The CDR3 sequence is 11 residues long.

A single count supports this clone. The chain employs TRBV6-5 and TRBJ2-7, with TRBD1 matching 9 bases. The V segment lost 6 bases and the J segment 2 bases; nucleotides outside the gene matches: 5. In germline, CDR1 is MNHEY, CDR2 SVGAGI. This CDR3 region has 14 residues. The CDR3, as DNA: TGTGCCAGCAGCAGTAGGGACAGGGCCTACGAGCAGTACTTC. This sequence encodes CASSSRDRAYEQYF.

V is TRBV5-1 and J is TRBJ2-2; 8 bases fit TRBD1. Unmatched junction bases numbered 7, after V lost 6 bases and J lost 3 bases. The CDR3 is 15 amino acids. The germline gives CDR1 SGHRS, CDR2 YFSETQ. The CDR3 region has the DNA TGCGCCAGCAACGCAGGGGGCATTGACACCGGGGAGCTGTTTTTT. Its translation: CASNAGGIDTGELFF. The full variable domain, rest sourced from reference TRBV5-1 and TRBJ2-2, is KAGVTQTPRYLIKTRGQQVTLSCSPISGHRSVSWYQQTPGQGLQFLFEYFSETQRNKGNFPGRFSGRQFSNSRSEMNVSTLELGDSALYLCASNAGGIDTGELFFGEGSRLTVL.

This sequence joins TRBV18 and TRBJ1-2; D ambiguous. V shed 3 bases and J shed 2 bases, with 10 bases lying between them. This CDR3 has 14 residues. CDR1 and CDR2 (germline): KGHSH, LQKENI. The CDR3 loop is CASSPTPSNYGYTF. CDR3 sequence (DNA): TGTGCCAGCTCACCGACTCCCTCAAACTATGGCTACACCTTC.

V and J are TRBV19 and TRBJ1-2; D is unresolved. V was shortened by 1 base and J by 0 bases, with 6 bases between the two germline ends. Germline CDR1 is LNHDA and CDR2 is SQIVND (reference sequence). The CDR3 consists of 14 residues. The CDR3 sequence: CASSIGFSNYGYTF. DNA for the CDR3: TGTGCCAGTAGTATAGGCTTTTCTAACTATGGCTACACCTTC.

The chain carries TRBV4-2 and TRBJ2-3, with a tentative D call TRBD1 (5 bases). The CDR3 contains 17 residues. The germline V gene has CDR1 LGHNA and CDR2 YNFKEQ. Trimming stripped 0 bases from V and 4 bases from J, with 17 bases between. The CDR3 nucleotides are TGTGCCAGCAGCCAAGATCGAAGTAGTGGGGCCGCAGATACGCAGTATTTT. Translation gives CASSQDRSSGAADTQYF.

This clone turned up a few times. J is TRBJ2-5 and V is TRBV19, with TRBD2 identical over 8 bases. The length of the CDR3 is 15 residues. V gave up 6 bases and J gave up 4 bases; unmatched junction bases: 10. CDR1 and CDR2 from the germline V gene are LNHDA and SQIVND (reference sequence). This CDR3 is CASSPGGARGETQYF. The CDR3 region has the DNA TGTGCCAGTAGCCCCGGGGGGGCCCGCGGAGAGACCCAGTACTTC.

This chain uses TRBV19 with TRBJ1-2; 9 bases are shared with TRBD1. The trim removed 5 bases at V and 7 bases at J, leaving 11 bases unmatched. The germline V gene encodes CDR1 LNHDA and CDR2 SQIVND (reference sequence). This CDR3 has 15 amino acids. The CDR3 reads CASSPGTGSGFGYTF. CDR3 DNA: TGTGCCAGTAGTCCCGGGACAGGGAGCGGTTTTGGCTACACCTTC.